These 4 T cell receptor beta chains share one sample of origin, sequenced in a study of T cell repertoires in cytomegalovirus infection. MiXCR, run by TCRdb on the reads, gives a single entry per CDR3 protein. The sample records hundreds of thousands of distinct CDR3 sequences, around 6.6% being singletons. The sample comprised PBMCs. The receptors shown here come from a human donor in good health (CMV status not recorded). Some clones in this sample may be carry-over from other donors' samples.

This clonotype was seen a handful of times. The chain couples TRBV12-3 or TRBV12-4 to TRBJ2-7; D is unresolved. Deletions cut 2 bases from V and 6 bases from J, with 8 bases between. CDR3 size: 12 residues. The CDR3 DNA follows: TGTGCCAGCAGTTTAACGGCGACCGAGCAGTACTTC. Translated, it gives CASSLTATEQYF.

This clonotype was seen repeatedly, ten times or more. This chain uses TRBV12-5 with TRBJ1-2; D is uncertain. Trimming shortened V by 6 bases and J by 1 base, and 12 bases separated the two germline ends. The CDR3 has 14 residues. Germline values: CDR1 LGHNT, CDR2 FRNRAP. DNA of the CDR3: TGTGCTAGTGGGCCCTGGCAGGATAACTATGGCTACACCTTC. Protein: CASGPWQDNYGYTF.

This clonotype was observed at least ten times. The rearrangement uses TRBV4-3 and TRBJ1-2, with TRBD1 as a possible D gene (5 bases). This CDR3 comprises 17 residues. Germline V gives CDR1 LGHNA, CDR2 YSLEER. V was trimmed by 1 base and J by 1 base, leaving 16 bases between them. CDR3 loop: CASSQGGSGGINYGYTF. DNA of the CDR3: TGCGCCAGCAGCCAAGGGGGGAGTGGGGGAATTAACTATGGCTACACCTTC.

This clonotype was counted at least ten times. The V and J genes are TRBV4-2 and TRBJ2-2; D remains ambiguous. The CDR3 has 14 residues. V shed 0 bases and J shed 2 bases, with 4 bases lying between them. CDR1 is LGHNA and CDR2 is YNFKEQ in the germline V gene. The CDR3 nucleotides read TGTGCCAGCAGCCAAGAACTCAACACCGGGGAGCTGTTTTTT. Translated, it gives CASSQELNTGELFF.